This T cell receptor (beta chain) was recorded in a study of PD-1 blockade in mismatch repair-deficient tumors. Study as a whole: Enrolled about 2013-2016, patients had progressing, pretreated mismatch repair-deficient cancers of approximately 13 types.

PCR or immunohistochemistry showed mismatch repair deficiency in every enrolled patient. TCRs were sequenced from three patients responding to pembrolizumab. Sequencing was performed with immunoSEQ multiplex PCR; in TCRdb, only in-frame clones are kept and a portion is missing. Altogether approximately 130,000 clones are present, 86% being singletons, with the ten largest covering roughly 12%. Study results and caveats: After pembrolizumab, tumor-resident clones rose rapidly, then generally contracted before radiologic responses.

To note about this clone: What it binds is unknown.

Sequences were derived from peripheral blood, sampled 44 weeks after starting pembrolizumab. The clonotype was recovered from an adult with mismatch repair-deficient cancer.

The CDR3 sequence is CASSQGTSGRNEQFF. The CDR3 bases are TGTGCCAGCAGCCAAGGGACTAGCGGGAGGAATGAGCAGTTCTTC. The rearrangement links TRBV5-4 to TRBJ2-1; 15 bases are a match to TRBD2. V lost 4 bases and J lost 7; bases outside the gene matches: 3. The CDR3 contains 15 residues. Germline CDR1 and CDR2: SGHNT and YYREEE (reference sequence).